The rows below give T cell receptor beta chains drawn from one sample of a study of shared clonotypes between healthy human individuals. Assay used: immunoSEQ multiplex PCR; TCRdb lists only in-frame clones, some missing. This sample has some 1,900,000 clones, with roughly 94% found just once. Sample: naive CD8+ T cells sorted from blood. These receptors were obtained from a man younger than 30 in good health. Each CDR3 is given without its conserved first and last residue. The order of the fields is CDR3 protein, J gene, clone size, V gene, CDR3 length. Where a row states a size, it is once, few, many or the class of an expanded clone; other rows omit it.

CDR3aa: ASSTFGGWGPANEQF; j_gene: TRBJ2-1; abundance: -; v_gene: TRBV18; len: 15
CDR3aa: ASSEQRGSFSYNEQF; j_gene: TRBJ2-1; abundance: -; v_gene: TRBV2; len: 15
CDR3aa: ASRVPSTGDNYGYT; j_gene: TRBJ1-2; abundance: -; v_gene: TRBV28; len: 14
CDR3aa: AWSVYREGGELF; j_gene: TRBJ2-2; abundance: -; v_gene: TRBV30; len: 12
CDR3aa: ASSFGPSGQETQY; j_gene: TRBJ2-5; abundance: once; v_gene: TRBV13; len: 13
CDR3aa: ASSLAPELYEQY; j_gene: TRBJ2-7; abundance: -; v_gene: TRBV4-3; len: 12
CDR3aa: ARSSPRDRRETQY; j_gene: TRBJ2-5; abundance: -; v_gene: TRBV5-3; len: 13
CDR3aa: ASSVTGVYEQY; j_gene: TRBJ2-7; abundance: -; v_gene: TRBV6-5; len: 11
CDR3aa: ASSFLQGDYYGYT; j_gene: TRBJ1-2; abundance: -; v_gene: TRBV28; len: 13
CDR3aa: AWSREAVWGETQY; j_gene: TRBJ2-5; abundance: -; v_gene: TRBV30; len: 13
CDR3aa: ASSQGSQETQY; j_gene: TRBJ2-5; abundance: -; v_gene: TRBV25-1; len: 11
CDR3aa: ASSAAQGAVGELF; j_gene: TRBJ2-2; abundance: -; v_gene: TRBV7-9; len: 13
CDR3aa: SVKLDRSYGYT; j_gene: TRBJ1-2; abundance: -; v_gene: TRBV29-1; len: 11
CDR3aa: ASSLPAGGPEETQY; j_gene: TRBJ2-5; abundance: -; v_gene: TRBV7-9; len: 14
CDR3aa: ASIPQGHSYEQY; j_gene: TRBJ2-7; abundance: -; v_gene: TRBV7-9; len: 12
CDR3aa: ASREVPGTQY; j_gene: TRBJ2-5; abundance: once; v_gene: TRBV7-9; len: 10
CDR3aa: ASSLTGIASNQPQH; j_gene: TRBJ1-5; abundance: -; v_gene: TRBV27; len: 14
CDR3aa: ASSLTGGTEAF; j_gene: TRBJ1-1; abundance: few; v_gene: TRBV7-9; len: 11
CDR3aa: ASSFGSGELF; j_gene: TRBJ2-2; abundance: -; v_gene: TRBV27; len: 10
CDR3aa: ASSPPEGGGQPQH; j_gene: TRBJ1-5; abundance: -; v_gene: TRBV7-9; len: 13